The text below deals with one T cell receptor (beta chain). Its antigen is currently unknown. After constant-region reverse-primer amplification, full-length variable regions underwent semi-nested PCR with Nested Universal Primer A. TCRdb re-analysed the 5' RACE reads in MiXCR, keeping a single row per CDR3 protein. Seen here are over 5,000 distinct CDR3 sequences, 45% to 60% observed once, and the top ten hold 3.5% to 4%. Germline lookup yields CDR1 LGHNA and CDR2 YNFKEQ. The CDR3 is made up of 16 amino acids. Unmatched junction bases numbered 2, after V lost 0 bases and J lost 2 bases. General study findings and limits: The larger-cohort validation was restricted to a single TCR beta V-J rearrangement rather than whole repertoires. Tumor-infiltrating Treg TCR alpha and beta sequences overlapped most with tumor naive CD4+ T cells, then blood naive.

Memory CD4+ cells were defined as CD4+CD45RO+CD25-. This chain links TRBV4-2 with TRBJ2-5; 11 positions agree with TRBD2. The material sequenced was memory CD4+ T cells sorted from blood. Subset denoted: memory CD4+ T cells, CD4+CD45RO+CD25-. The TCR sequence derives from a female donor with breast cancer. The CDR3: CASSQDGLAGQETQYF. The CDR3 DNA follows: TGTGCCAGCAGCCAAGATGGACTAGCGGGTCAAGAGACCCAGTACTTC.